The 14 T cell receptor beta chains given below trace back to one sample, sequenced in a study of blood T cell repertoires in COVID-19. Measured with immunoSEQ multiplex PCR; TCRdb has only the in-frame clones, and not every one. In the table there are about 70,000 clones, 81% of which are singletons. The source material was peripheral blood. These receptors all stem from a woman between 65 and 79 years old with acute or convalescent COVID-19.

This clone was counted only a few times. The CDR3 spells CASSERKGSTGNTIYF. CDR3 bases: TGTGCCAGCAGTGAAAGGAAGGGGTCCACTGGAAACACCATATATTTT. This sequence joins TRBV6-1 and TRBJ1-3; D is possibly TRBD1 (5 bases). V dropped 2 bases and J dropped 2 bases, with 13 bases sitting between them. The CDR3 sequence is 16 residues long. The germline V gene has CDR1 MNHNS and CDR2 SASEGT.

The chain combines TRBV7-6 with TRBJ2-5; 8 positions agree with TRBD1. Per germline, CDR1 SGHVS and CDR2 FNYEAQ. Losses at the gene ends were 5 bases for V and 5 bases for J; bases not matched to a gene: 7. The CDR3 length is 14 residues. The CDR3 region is CASSVPGGRETQYF. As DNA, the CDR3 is TGTGCCAGCAGCGTCCCAGGGGGCCGGGAGACCCAGTACTTC.

CDR3 sequence (DNA): TGTGCCAGCCCCTCCGACACTGAAGCTTTCTTT. Its translation is CASPSDTEAFF. The rearrangement uses TRBV28 and TRBJ1-1; D is ambiguous. Germline V gene data show CDR1 as MDHEN and CDR2 as SYDVKM. CDR3 length: 11 amino acids. V was shortened by 8 bases and J by 3 bases, with 7 bases between the two germline ends. Variable domain in full (rest from reference TRBV28 and TRBJ1-1): DVKVTQSSRYLVKRTGEKVFLECVQDMDHENMFWYRQDPGLGLRLIYFSYDVKMKEKGDIPEGYSVSREKKERFSLILESASTNQTSMYLCASPSDTEAFFGQGTRLTVV.

The CDR3: CASRVGHLNTEAFF. CDR3 coding DNA: TGTGCCAGCAGGGTGGGACACTTGAACACTGAAGCTTTCTTT. This sequence joins TRBV5-4 and TRBJ1-1; maybe TRBD1 (6 bases). Deletions cut 5 bases from V and 0 bases from J, with 11 bases between. The germline gives CDR1 SGHNT, CDR2 YYREEE (reference sequence). The CDR3 contains 14 residues.

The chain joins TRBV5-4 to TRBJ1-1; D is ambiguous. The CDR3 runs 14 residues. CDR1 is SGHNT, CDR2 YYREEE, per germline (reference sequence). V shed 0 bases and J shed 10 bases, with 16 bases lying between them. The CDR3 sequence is CASSLGGPAKGAFF. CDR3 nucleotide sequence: TGTGCCAGCAGCTTGGGCGGGCCGGCAAAAGGAGCTTTCTTT.

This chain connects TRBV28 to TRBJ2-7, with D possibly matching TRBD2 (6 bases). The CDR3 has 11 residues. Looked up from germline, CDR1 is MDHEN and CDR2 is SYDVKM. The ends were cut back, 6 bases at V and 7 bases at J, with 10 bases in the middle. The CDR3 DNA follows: TGTGCCAGCAGCTTTCGGGAGGAGCAGTACTTC. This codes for CASSFREEQYF.

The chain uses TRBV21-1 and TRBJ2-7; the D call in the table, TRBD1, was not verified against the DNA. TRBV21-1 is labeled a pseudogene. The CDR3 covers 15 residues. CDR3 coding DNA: TGTGCCAGCACCTACAAAACAGGGAACTCCTACGAGCAGTACTTC. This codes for CASTYKTGNSYEQYF.

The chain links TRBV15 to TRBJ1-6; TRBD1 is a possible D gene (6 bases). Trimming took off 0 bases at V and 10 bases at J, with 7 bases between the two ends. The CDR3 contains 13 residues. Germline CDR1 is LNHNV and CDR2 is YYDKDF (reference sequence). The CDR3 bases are TGTGCCACCAGCAGAGAACAGGGATCACCCCTCCACTTT. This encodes CATSREQGSPLHF.

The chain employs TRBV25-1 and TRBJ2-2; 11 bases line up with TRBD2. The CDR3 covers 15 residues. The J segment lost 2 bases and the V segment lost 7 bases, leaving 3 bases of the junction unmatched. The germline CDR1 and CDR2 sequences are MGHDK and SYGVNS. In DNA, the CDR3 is TGTGCCAGCAAACTAGCGGGGGCCAACACCGGGGAGCTGTTTTTT. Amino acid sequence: CASKLAGANTGELFF.

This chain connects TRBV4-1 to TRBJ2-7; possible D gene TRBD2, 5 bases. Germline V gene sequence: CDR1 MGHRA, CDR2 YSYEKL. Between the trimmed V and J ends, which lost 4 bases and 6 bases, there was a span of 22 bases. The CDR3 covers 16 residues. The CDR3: CASSRWTERQRGEQYF. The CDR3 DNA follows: TGCGCCAGCAGCCGCTGGACCGAACGGCAACGGGGCGAGCAGTACTTC.

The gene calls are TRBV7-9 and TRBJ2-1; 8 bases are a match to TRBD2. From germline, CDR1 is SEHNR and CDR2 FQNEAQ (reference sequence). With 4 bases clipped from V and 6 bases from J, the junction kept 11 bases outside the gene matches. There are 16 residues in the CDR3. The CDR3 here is CASSSREVRESNEQFF. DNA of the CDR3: TGTGCCAGCAGCTCGCGGGAGGTCCGCGAGAGCAATGAGCAGTTCTTC.

The CDR3 sequence is CASSRDRGSNTEAFF. The CDR3 DNA follows: TGTGCCAGCTCTAGGGACAGGGGATCGAACACTGAAGCTTTCTTT. The chain uses TRBV18 and TRBJ1-1; 10 bases line up with TRBD1. With 6 bases clipped from V and 1 base from J, the junction kept 5 bases outside the gene matches. The germline V gene encodes CDR1 KGHSH and CDR2 LQKENI. There are 15 residues in the CDR3.

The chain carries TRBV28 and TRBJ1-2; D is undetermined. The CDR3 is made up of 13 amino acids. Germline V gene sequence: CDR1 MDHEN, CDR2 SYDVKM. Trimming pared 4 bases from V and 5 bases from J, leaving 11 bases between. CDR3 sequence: CASSSPRGYGYTF. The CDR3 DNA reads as TGTGCCAGCAGTTCCCCCAGAGGGTATGGCTACACCTTC.

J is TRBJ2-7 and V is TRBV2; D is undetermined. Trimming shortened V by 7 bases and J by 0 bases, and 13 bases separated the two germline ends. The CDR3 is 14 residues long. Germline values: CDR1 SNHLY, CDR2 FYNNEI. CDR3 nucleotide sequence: TGTGCCAGCAAGGCCGCGAGGAGCTCCTACGAGCAGTACTTC. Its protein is CASKAARSSYEQYF.